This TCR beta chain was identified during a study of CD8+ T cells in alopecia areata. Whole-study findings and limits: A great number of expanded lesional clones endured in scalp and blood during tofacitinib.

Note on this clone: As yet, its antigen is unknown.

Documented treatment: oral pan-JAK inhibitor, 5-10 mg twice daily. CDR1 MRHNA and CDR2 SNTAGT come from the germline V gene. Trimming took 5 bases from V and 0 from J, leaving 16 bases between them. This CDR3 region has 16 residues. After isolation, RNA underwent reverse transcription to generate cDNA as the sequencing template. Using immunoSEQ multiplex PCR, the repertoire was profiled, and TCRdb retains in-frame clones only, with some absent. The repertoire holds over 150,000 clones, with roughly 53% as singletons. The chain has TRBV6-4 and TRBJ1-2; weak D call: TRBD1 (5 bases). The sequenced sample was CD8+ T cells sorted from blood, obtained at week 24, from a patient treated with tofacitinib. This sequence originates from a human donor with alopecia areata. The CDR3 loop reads CASSLAPGDSNYGYTF. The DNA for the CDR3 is TGTGCCAGCAGTCTCGCCCCGGGGGACTCTAACTATGGCTACACCTTC.